These 14 T cell receptor beta chains originate from one sample sequenced in a study of shared clonotypes between healthy human individuals (dated by TCRdb to the early 2020s). Library method: the immunoSEQ multiplex PCR assay. TCRdb's version of the immuneACCESS table is confined to in-frame rearrangements and falls short of the full clone set. An unresolved V gene accounts for under half of the shortfall where checked; the remainder is of unknown origin. The sample table contains over 95,000 clones; only one count was recorded for about 62% of them. Of the sample, 20% to 25% falls within the top ten clones. Sequences were obtained from memory CD8+ T cells sorted from blood. The cell subset or site label corresponds to: CD45RO+ cells pooled with CCR7-negative TemRA cells. The source is a woman in her 30s in good health.

The chain couples TRBV5-8 to TRBJ1-5; perhaps TRBD1 as D (5 bases). V gave up 4 bases and J gave up 9 bases, with 29 bases separating them. CDR1 is SGHTS and CDR2 is YDEGEE in the germline V gene. CDR3 size: 18 residues. Here the CDR3 DNA reads TGTGCCAGCAGCCAAGTATCCGAAGGGGCCGACCACGTACGGCCCCAGCATTTT. Its translation is CASSQVSEGADHVRPQHF. Full variable domain (rest looked up from reference TRBV5-8 and TRBJ1-5): EAGVTQSPTHLIKTRGQQATLRCSPISGHTSVYWYQQALGLGLQFLLWYDEGEERNRGNFPPRFSGRQFPNYSSELNVNALELEDSALYLCASSQVSEGADHVRPQHFGDGTRLSIL.

The chain joins TRBV28 to TRBJ1-4, with 7 positions matching TRBD1. Germline CDR1 reads MDHEN; CDR2 reads SYDVKM. V was clipped by 6 bases and J by 10 bases; unmatched bases: 11. This CDR3 spans 14 amino acids. This CDR3 is CASRYRDSHGKLFF. The CDR3 DNA is TGTGCCAGCAGATACCGGGACAGTCACGGAAAACTGTTTTTT.

The V gene is TRBV7-9, the J gene TRBJ2-7, with D perhaps assigned TRBD1 or TRBD2 (5 bases each). Looked up from germline, CDR1 is SEHNR and CDR2 is FQNEAQ (reference sequence). There are 15 residues in the CDR3. The ends were cut back, 5 bases at V and 2 bases at J, with 16 bases in the middle. The CDR3 DNA is TGTGCCAGCAGCCTTATCCGGGACCAGACCTACGAGCAGTACTTC. This sequence encodes CASSLIRDQTYEQYF.

V and J are TRBV7-8 and TRBJ1-1; D is perhaps TRBD1 (5 bases). The CDR3 has 14 residues. Between the trimmed V and J ends, which lost 5 bases and 4 bases, there was a span of 14 bases. Germline V gene data show CDR1 as SGHVS and CDR2 as FQNEAQ. CDR3 DNA sequence: TGTGCCAGCAGCCAAGGGGACGAGAGCACTGAAGCTTTCTTT. Translated, it gives CASSQGDESTEAFF.

A single count supports this clone. The rearrangement joins TRBV27 to TRBJ1-1, with D possibly TRBD1 on 6 matching bases. Germline CDR1 reads MNHEY; CDR2 reads SMNVEV (reference sequence). Trimming cost V 8 bases and J 5 bases, with 15 bases left between them. The CDR3 contains 13 residues. The CDR3, as DNA: TGTGCCAGCGGGGGCGTGAGGGGGACTGAAGCTTTCTTT. It translates to CASGGVRGTEAFF.

This chain links TRBV13 with TRBJ1-1; D gene unclear. Trimming removed 5 bases at V and 8 bases at J, with 15 bases between. Germline CDR1 PRHDT, CDR2 FYEKMQ (reference sequence). The CDR3 length is 13 residues. CDR3 loop: CASSPEAQAEAFF. The CDR3 region has the DNA TGTGCCAGCAGCCCAGAGGCCCAAGCGGAAGCTTTCTTT.

This clone showed up just a few times. The chain employs TRBV30 and TRBJ1-1, with TRBD1 matching over 8 bases. This CDR3 has 14 residues. Per germline, CDR1 GTSNPN and CDR2 SVGIG (reference sequence). With 0 bases clipped from V and 5 bases from J, the junction kept 5 bases outside the gene matches. CDR3 amino acids: CAWSVPGGWTEAFF. CDR3 sequence (DNA): TGTGCCTGGAGTGTACCAGGGGGCTGGACTGAAGCTTTCTTT.

This chain uses TRBV4-2 with TRBJ1-3; 7 nucleotides align to TRBD1. Germline V CDR1 and CDR2: LGHNA, YNFKEQ. This CDR3 contains 18 residues. Trimming at V came to 3 bases and at J to 0 bases, leaving 11 bases not matched to a gene. The CDR3 bases are TGTGCCAGCAGCCACAGACAGGGAAGCGTTTTCTCTGGAAACACCATATATTTT. Its protein product is CASSHRQGSVFSGNTIYF.

CDR3 in amino acids: CASRLGDYCNEKLFF. CDR3 DNA sequence: TGTGCCAGCAGGCTTGGGGACTACTGTAATGAAAAACTGTTTTTT. The chain joins TRBV11-2 to TRBJ1-4, with a weak D call TRBD1 (5 bases). CDR3 length: 15 residues. V dropped 6 bases and J dropped 4 bases, with 15 bases sitting between them. Looked up from germline, CDR1 is SGHAT and CDR2 is FQNNGV. Together with reference TRBV11-2 and TRBJ1-4, the CDR3 gives the full variable domain: EAGVAQSPRYKIIEKRQSVAFWCNPISGHATLYWYQQILGQGPKLLIQFQNNGVVDDSQLPKDRFSAERLKGVDSTLKIQPAKLEDSAVYLCASRLGDYCNEKLFFGSGTQLSVL.

This chain links TRBV28 with TRBJ1-5; TRBD1 agrees at 10 bases. Germline V gives CDR1 MDHEN, CDR2 SYDVKM. The CDR3 is 17 amino acids. The V and J ends lost 5 bases and 7 bases, in that order; junction bases with no gene match: 14. For the CDR3, the DNA is TGTGCCAGCAGTCCAGTGCTGGGACAGGGGCTGAGGCAGCCCCAGCATTTT. Its protein is CASSPVLGQGLRQPQHF.

This clone was recorded at least ten times. The chain links TRBV25-1 to TRBJ2-1; no clear D gene. This CDR3 contains 14 residues. V shed 5 bases and J shed 5 bases, with 13 bases lying between them. The germline CDR1 and CDR2 sequences are MGHDK and SYGVNS. For the CDR3, the DNA is TGTGCCAGCAGTCCAGGCCGGTCGGACAATGAGCAGTTCTTC. This encodes CASSPGRSDNEQFF.

This clone came up a few times. The genes are TRBV7-6 and TRBJ2-1, with D perhaps matching TRBD2 (6 bases). V gave up 4 bases and J gave up 0 bases, with 13 bases separating them. Germline CDR1 and CDR2: SGHVS and FNYEAQ. The CDR3 length is 16 residues. The CDR3 is CASSSDLASSYNEQFF. The CDR3 nucleotides read TGTGCCAGCAGCTCCGATCTAGCGAGCTCCTACAATGAGCAGTTCTTC. The variable domain in full, with the rest retrieved from reference TRBV7-6 and TRBJ2-1, is GAGVSQSPRYKVTKRGQDVALRCDPISGHVSLYWYRQALGQGPEFLTYFNYEAQQDKSGLPNDRFSAERPEGSISTLTIQRTEQRDSAMYRCASSSDLASSYNEQFFGPGTRLTVL.

A note on this clone: Other DNA sequences in this sample translate to the same CDR3. This chain links TRBV5-4 with TRBJ2-5; the match to TRBD2 covers 12 bases. Per germline, CDR1 SGHNT and CDR2 YYREEE (reference sequence). There are 15 residues in the CDR3. V dropped 4 bases and J dropped 5; count of bases not matched to a gene: 6. CDR3 loop: CASSLAGGPGETQYF. CDR3 sequence (DNA): TGTGCCAGCAGCCTAGCGGGAGGGCCGGGGGAGACCCAGTACTTC.

The CDR3 region has the DNA TGCAGCGTCGTGGGTTTCCCCTACGAGCAGTACTTC. It translates to CSVVGFPYEQYF. V is TRBV29-1 and J is TRBJ2-7, with D unresolved. The V gene's germline CDR1 is SQVTM and CDR2 ANQGSEA. The CDR3 is made up of 12 amino acids. The V gene lost 6 bases and the J gene lost 2 bases, with 11 bases spanning the gap.